These T cell receptor beta chains were read from a single sample in a study of T cells in localized non-small cell lung cancer. Sequenced by immunoSEQ multiplex PCR; TCRdb stores in-frame clones only, minus some. This table has fewer than 30,000 clones, roughly 90% appearing once. This sample comprised peripheral blood, obtained before any cancer treatment. Source of these receptors: a woman aged 35 to 69 with stage I lung adenocarcinoma. Both conserved end residues are part of each CDR3. The D gene is left open where the match is weak. A clone size is listed for some rows: how often the clone was seen (once, few, many), or a class if it is expanded.

D gene: -; clone size: -; V gene: TRBV4-3; J gene: TRBJ1-3; CDR3 DNA: TGCGCCAGCAGCCAAGCTCTGACCGGGATCTCTGGAAACACCATATATTTT; CDR3 protein: CASSQALTGISGNTIYF
D gene: TRBD1; clone size: -; V gene: TRBV19; J gene: TRBJ1-2; CDR3 DNA: TGTGCCAGTAGTATGACAGGGCCGTCGGGCGGCTACACCTTC; CDR3 protein: CASSMTGPSGGYTF
D gene: -; clone size: -; V gene: TRBV4-2; J gene: TRBJ1-2; CDR3 DNA: TGTGCCAGCAGCCAAGAAGGGATGTCTGGCTACACCTTC; CDR3 protein: CASSQEGMSGYTF
D gene: -; clone size: -; V gene: TRBV7-2; J gene: TRBJ1-2; CDR3 DNA: TGTGCCAGCAGCCGGTCGGGTGGAGGGAGCTATGGCTACACCTTC; CDR3 protein: CASSRSGGGSYGYTF
D gene: TRBD2; clone size: -; V gene: TRBV7-7; J gene: TRBJ2-5; CDR3 DNA: TGTGCCAGCAGCCCAGGAAGAGTAGCGGGCCCTGTGTTGACCCAGTACTTC; CDR3 protein: CASSPGRVAGPVLTQYF
D gene: TRBD1; clone size: once; V gene: TRBV12-5; J gene: TRBJ1-1; CDR3 DNA: TGTGCTAGTGGTTTGGGGCATCCGGGACAGGGTGAAGCTTTCTTT; CDR3 protein: CASGLGHPGQGEAFF
D gene: TRBD2; clone size: -; V gene: TRBV11-2; J gene: TRBJ2-7; CDR3 DNA: TGTGCCAGCAGCAACGGACTAGTAGGCGAGCAGTACTTC; CDR3 protein: CASSNGLVGEQYF
D gene: -; clone size: -; V gene: TRBV20-1; J gene: TRBJ1-5; CDR3 DNA: TGCAGTGCTCCAAATCAGCCCCAGCATTTT; CDR3 protein: CSAPNQPQHF
D gene: TRBD1; clone size: -; V gene: TRBV30; J gene: TRBJ1-2; CDR3 DNA: TGTGCCTGGCGAGGGGGGACCGGGACAGGGAACTATGGCTACACCTTC; CDR3 protein: CAWRGGTGTGNYGYTF
D gene: TRBD1; clone size: -; V gene: TRBV19; J gene: TRBJ2-5; CDR3 DNA: TGTGCCAGTAGGACAGGGGAAGAGACCCAGTACTTC; CDR3 protein: CASRTGEETQYF
D gene: TRBD1; clone size: -; V gene: TRBV2; J gene: TRBJ1-2; CDR3 DNA: TGTGCCAGCAGTCAAGTGGGACAGGGGGGGAATGGCTACACCTTC; CDR3 protein: CASSQVGQGGNGYTF
D gene: TRBD1; clone size: -; V gene: TRBV5-6; J gene: TRBJ1-2; CDR3 DNA: TGTGCCAGCAGCTTAGGGACAGTTGTTGATTGGTACACCTTC; CDR3 protein: CASSLGTVVDWYTF
D gene: -; clone size: -; V gene: TRBV30; J gene: TRBJ1-5; CDR3 DNA: TGTGCCTGGAGTGGGGTAAAACAGCCCCAGCATTTT; CDR3 protein: CAWSGVKQPQHF
D gene: -; clone size: -; V gene: TRBV7-3; J gene: TRBJ2-3; CDR3 DNA: TGTGCCAGCAGCGAGAACCCCACAGATACGCAGTATTTT; CDR3 protein: CASSENPTDTQYF
D gene: TRBD1; clone size: -; V gene: TRBV5-6; J gene: TRBJ1-1; CDR3 DNA: TGTGCCAGCAGCCAGATTTGGACAGGGTTTAGAGCTTTCTTT; CDR3 protein: CASSQIWTGFRAFF
D gene: -; clone size: -; V gene: TRBV28; J gene: TRBJ2-7; CDR3 DNA: TGTGCCAGCAGAGGAAGCTACGAGCAGTACTTC; CDR3 protein: CASRGSYEQYF
D gene: -; clone size: -; V gene: TRBV2; J gene: TRBJ1-5; CDR3 DNA: TGTGCCAGCAACGGGTTACAGGGAGATCAGCCCCAGCATTTT; CDR3 protein: CASNGLQGDQPQHF
D gene: -; clone size: few; V gene: TRBV5-8; J gene: TRBJ2-3; CDR3 DNA: TGTGCCAGCAGCTCCGGGTGGACAGATACGCAGTATTTT; CDR3 protein: CASSSGWTDTQYF
D gene: TRBD1; clone size: -; V gene: TRBV7-9; J gene: TRBJ1-1; CDR3 DNA: TGTGCCAGCAGCGAACAGGGGCGGAACACTGAAGCTTTCTTT; CDR3 protein: CASSEQGRNTEAFF
D gene: -; clone size: -; V gene: TRBV5-1; J gene: TRBJ2-1; CDR3 DNA: TGCGCCAGCAGCCCGGAAACCGCCTACAATGAGCAGTTCTTC; CDR3 protein: CASSPETAYNEQFF
D gene: TRBD1; clone size: -; V gene: TRBV7-2; J gene: TRBJ1-5; CDR3 DNA: TGTGCCAGCAGCCCGGGACAGTTCAATCAGCCCCAGCATTTT; CDR3 protein: CASSPGQFNQPQHF
D gene: -; clone size: -; V gene: TRBV7-2; J gene: TRBJ1-1; CDR3 DNA: TGTGCCAGCAGCTCCGTTATTGGGGGCGGAACTGAAGCTTTCTTT; CDR3 protein: CASSSVIGGGTEAFF
D gene: TRBD1; clone size: -; V gene: TRBV5-4; J gene: TRBJ2-1; CDR3 DNA: TGTGCCAGCACCATGGGGGAAGATACAGGGGATTGGGACGATGAGCAGTTCTTC; CDR3 protein: CASTMGEDTGDWDDEQFF
D gene: TRBD1; clone size: once; V gene: TRBV7-3; J gene: TRBJ2-2; CDR3 DNA: TGTGCCAGCAGCTTCGGGCAGGGGGCAACCGGGGAGCTGTTTTTT; CDR3 protein: CASSFGQGATGELFF
D gene: -; clone size: -; V gene: TRBV6-1; J gene: TRBJ1-2; CDR3 DNA: TGTGCCACGGGTGATTATGGCTACACCTTC; CDR3 protein: CATGDYGYTF
D gene: -; clone size: once; V gene: TRBV5-1; J gene: TRBJ2-1; CDR3 DNA: TGCGCCAGCAGCTTAGGCCCGGACGGGAAGTACAATGAGCAGTTCTTC; CDR3 protein: CASSLGPDGKYNEQFF
D gene: TRBD1; clone size: -; V gene: TRBV5-1; J gene: TRBJ2-1; CDR3 DNA: TGCGCCAGCAGCTCGGGACAGGGCGGGGGTGAGCAGTTCTTC; CDR3 protein: CASSSGQGGGEQFF
D gene: -; clone size: -; V gene: TRBV5-4; J gene: TRBJ1-4; CDR3 DNA: TGTGCCAGCAGCCGCGAAACAGCAAGCGAAAAACTGTTTTTT; CDR3 protein: CASSRETASEKLFF
D gene: -; clone size: -; V gene: TRBV9; J gene: TRBJ1-6; CDR3 DNA: TGTGCCAGCAGCGTATCTTCAAGGGATTCACCCCTCCACTTT; CDR3 protein: CASSVSSRDSPLHF
D gene: -; clone size: -; V gene: TRBV7-9; J gene: TRBJ1-1; CDR3 DNA: TGTGCCAGCAGCTTAGAGGGGGACCACACTGAAGCTTTCTTT; CDR3 protein: CASSLEGDHTEAFF
D gene: -; clone size: once; V gene: TRBV2; J gene: TRBJ2-5; CDR3 DNA: TGTGCCAGCAGTTCGATGAACCAGTACTTC; CDR3 protein: CASSSMNQYF
D gene: -; clone size: -; V gene: TRBV19; J gene: TRBJ2-3; CDR3 DNA: TGTGCCAGCGAAGCCTTGGATACGCAGTATTTT; CDR3 protein: CASEALDTQYF
D gene: -; clone size: -; V gene: TRBV7-2; J gene: TRBJ1-1; CDR3 DNA: TGTGCCAGCAGCTCGCTACCCGGGACGTCGGCTTTCTTT; CDR3 protein: CASSSLPGTSAFF
D gene: -; clone size: -; V gene: TRBV7-8; J gene: TRBJ1-2; CDR3 DNA: TGTGCCAGCAGCTTAGTTTATCGCCAGACTGCTAACTATGGCTACACCTTC; CDR3 protein: CASSLVYRQTANYGYTF
D gene: -; clone size: -; V gene: TRBV25-1; J gene: TRBJ2-5; CDR3 DNA: TGTGCCAGCAGTGGGGAGAGAGAGACCCAGTACTTC; CDR3 protein: CASSGERETQYF
D gene: -; clone size: once; V gene: TRBV19; J gene: TRBJ1-5; CDR3 DNA: TGTGCCAGTAATGAAATGGATCAGCCCCAGCATTTT; CDR3 protein: CASNEMDQPQHF
D gene: TRBD1; clone size: -; V gene: TRBV12-5; J gene: TRBJ1-1; CDR3 DNA: TGTGCTAGTGCCCTTATACCAGGGGGTCAGAACACTGAAGCTTTCTTT; CDR3 protein: CASALIPGGQNTEAFF
D gene: -; clone size: -; V gene: TRBV7-9; J gene: TRBJ2-7; CDR3 DNA: TGTGCCAGCAGCTTAGTTGTCTCGACAGCGTACGAGCAGTACTTC; CDR3 protein: CASSLVVSTAYEQYF
D gene: -; clone size: -; V gene: TRBV5-5; J gene: TRBJ1-4; CDR3 DNA: TGTGCCAGCAGCCGGGTGGGACCGGGGGAACTGTTTTTT; CDR3 protein: CASSRVGPGELFF
D gene: -; clone size: -; V gene: TRBV7-2; J gene: TRBJ2-7; CDR3 DNA: TGTGCCAGCAGCAAGTCGACAGCAACTACGCAGCAGTACTTC; CDR3 protein: CASSKSTATTQQYF
D gene: TRBD1; clone size: -; V gene: TRBV29-1; J gene: TRBJ2-1; CDR3 DNA: TGCAGCGCAATTTCAGGGGGCAATGAGCAGTTCTTC; CDR3 protein: CSAISGGNEQFF
D gene: TRBD2; clone size: -; V gene: TRBV6-5; J gene: TRBJ2-1; CDR3 DNA: TGTGCCAGCAGTTTTAGCGGGAGGGACAATGAGCAGTTCTTC; CDR3 protein: CASSFSGRDNEQFF
D gene: -; clone size: -; V gene: TRBV10-3; J gene: TRBJ2-2; CDR3 DNA: TGTGCCATCAGTGACGCGAACACCGGGGAGCTGTTTTTT; CDR3 protein: CAISDANTGELFF
D gene: -; clone size: -; V gene: TRBV29-1; J gene: TRBJ1-2; CDR3 DNA: TGCAGCGTTGAAGAGGGAAATGGCTACACCTTC; CDR3 protein: CSVEEGNGYTF
D gene: -; clone size: -; V gene: TRBV10-3; J gene: TRBJ2-2; CDR3 DNA: TGTGCCATCAAACTAGGACCCGGGGAGCTGTTTTTT; CDR3 protein: CAIKLGPGELFF
D gene: TRBD1; clone size: -; V gene: TRBV19; J gene: TRBJ2-5; CDR3 DNA: TGTGCCAGTAGTACCACAGGGGGACTTCAAGAGACCCAGTACTTC; CDR3 protein: CASSTTGGLQETQYF
D gene: TRBD1; clone size: -; V gene: TRBV7-7; J gene: TRBJ2-1; CDR3 DNA: TGTGCTAGCAGCTTAGCAGGGGGCGCCTACAATGAGCAGTTCTTC; CDR3 protein: CASSLAGGAYNEQFF
D gene: -; clone size: few; V gene: TRBV7-8; J gene: TRBJ1-1; CDR3 DNA: TGTGCCAGCAGCTTTGTGAACACTGAAGCTTTCTTT; CDR3 protein: CASSFVNTEAFF
D gene: TRBD1; clone size: -; V gene: TRBV9; J gene: TRBJ1-4; CDR3 DNA: TGTGCCAGCAGCGTGGGACAGGGGGCGAGGGAAAAACTGTTTTTT; CDR3 protein: CASSVGQGAREKLFF